The 29 T cell receptor beta chains given below trace back to one sample, sequenced in a study of T cell changes during pregnancy in multiple sclerosis (dated by TCRdb to about 2019). The method behind the library was the immunoSEQ multiplex PCR assay. Held by TCRdb, this immuneACCESS table contains in-frame sequences only and omits some clones. Under half of the omission traces to an unresolved V gene where checked; the cause of the rest is unknown. For this sample there are 35,000 to 55,000 clones; about 92% appear just once. Clones ranked in the top ten supply approximately 2.2% of the sample. The sample was peripheral blood, taken in the third trimester of pregnancy. These receptors originate from a female donor with multiple sclerosis, enrolled in a pregnancy study.

The V gene is TRBV7-9, the J gene TRBJ2-1; the D gene is possibly TRBD1 (5 bases). V lost 4 bases and J lost 7, with 17 bases in between. CDR1 is SEHNR, CDR2 FQNEAQ, per germline (reference sequence). The CDR3 totals 15 residues. Written as DNA, the CDR3 is TGTGCCAGCAGCTCTTTTAGCAGGGTGGAGAATGAGCAGTTCTTC. Translated: CASSSFSRVENEQFF.

This clone is a singleton in its sample. CDR3 nucleotides: TGCGCCAGCAGCCAACAACTCCCGGGACTAGCGGGTTCTCGCGAGCAGTACTTC. This translates into CASSQQLPGLAGSREQYF. The chain has TRBV4-3 and TRBJ2-7, with TRBD2 matching over 12 bases. The V segment lost 2 bases and the J segment 6 bases; nucleotides outside the gene matches: 14. The CDR3 totals 18 residues. Germline-derived CDR1 and CDR2 are LGHNA and YSLEER.

The V call is TRBV7-2, the J call TRBJ2-7; 8 nucleotides align to TRBD2. CDR3 length: 15 amino acids. Looked up from germline, CDR1 is SGHTA and CDR2 is FQGNSA. V shed 1 base, J shed 4 bases, and the junction held 6 bases outside the gene matches. CDR3 amino acids: CASSLVEAGVYEQYF. The DNA for the CDR3 is TGTGCCAGCAGCTTAGTAGAAGCGGGAGTTTACGAGCAGTACTTC.

The gene calls are TRBV7-6 and TRBJ2-2; possible D gene TRBD1, 5 bases. CDR1 is SGHVS and CDR2 is FNYEAQ in the germline V gene. CDR3 size: 13 residues. Trimming cost V 5 bases and J 7 bases, with 11 bases left between them. The CDR3 bases are TGTGCCAGCAGCATCCAGGGTCGCGGGGAGCTGTTTTTT. Its translation: CASSIQGRGELFF.

V usage is TRBV4-2 and J usage is TRBJ2-1, with 11 bases identical to TRBD2. V lost 3 bases to trimming and J lost 7 bases; unmatched junction nucleotides: 20. Germline V lookup: CDR1 LGHNA, CDR2 YNFKEQ. The CDR3 loop spans 20 amino acids. The CDR3 DNA reads as TGTGCCAGCAGCCAGGAGGACAGGGGATGGGTTACTAGCGGGGGTAATGAGCAGTTCTTC. It yields the protein CASSQEDRGWVTSGGNEQFF.

Only one count was recorded for this clone. The rearrangement links TRBV5-6 to TRBJ1-2, with 8 bases matching TRBD1. CDR1 SGHDT and CDR2 YYEEEE come from the germline V gene. The CDR3 covers 16 residues. Germline trimming cut 3 bases from V and 8 bases from J; bases unmatched to any gene: 15. CDR3 coding DNA: TGTGCCAGCAGCTCGTTGACAGGGGTGGCCGAGGGGGGCTACACCTTC. This sequence encodes CASSSLTGVAEGGYTF.

This clone was detected once. The sample holds other DNA sequences that translate to the same CDR3. This chain links TRBV9 with TRBJ2-3; 9 nucleotides align to TRBD1. The CDR3 consists of 15 residues. The germline gives CDR1 SGDLS, CDR2 YYNGEE. V lost 0 bases and J lost 3; bases outside the gene matches: 2. This CDR3 is CASSVGQGGTDTQYF. In nucleotides, the CDR3 is TGTGCCAGCAGCGTAGGACAGGGGGGAACAGATACGCAGTATTTT.

This clone is a singleton in its sample. The rearrangement uses TRBV29-1 and TRBJ2-5, with 9 bases identical to TRBD2. Trimming cost V 1 base and J 0 bases; bases outside gene matches: 6. The CDR3 extends over 16 amino acids. Germline CDR1 is SQVTM and CDR2 is ANQGSEA. CDR3 protein: CSVEVRTSADQETQYF. The CDR3, as DNA: TGCAGCGTTGAAGTCCGGACTAGCGCTGACCAAGAGACCCAGTACTTC.

This clone has only one observation. The rearrangement links TRBV11-2 to TRBJ2-7; TRBD2 is a possible D gene (6 bases). Trimming took off 6 bases at V and 3 bases at J, with 21 bases between the two ends. CDR1 and CDR2 (germline): SGHAT, FQNNGV. The CDR3 length is 16 residues. CDR3 protein: CASSLGPGAPIYEQYF. The CDR3, as DNA: TGTGCCAGCAGTCTCGGCCCGGGAGCCCCCATCTACGAGCAGTACTTC.

The V gene is TRBV29-1, the J gene TRBJ2-7, with TRBD2 matching 14 bases. Germline V gene lookup returns CDR1 SQVTM and CDR2 ANQGSEA. Unmatched junction bases numbered 9, after V lost 5 bases and J lost 3 bases. The CDR3 extends over 16 amino acids. Here the CDR3 reads CSVTGTSGSFFYEQYF. The CDR3 DNA is TGCAGCGTTACCGGGACTAGCGGGAGTTTTTTCTACGAGCAGTACTTC.

The chain combines TRBV10-3 with TRBJ2-7, with 7 bases identical to TRBD1. V lost 0 bases to trimming and J lost 12 bases; unmatched junction nucleotides: 14. In germline, CDR1 is ENHRY, CDR2 SYGVKD. This CDR3 region has 15 residues. Written as DNA, the CDR3 is TGTGCCATCAGTGAGTCGCCAGGGGGTCCCTTCAATCGGTACTTC. It is translated as CAISESPGGPFNRYF.

The CDR3 reads CASSDSSTVGQPQHF. The CDR3 DNA sequence: TGTGCCAGTAGCGACAGCTCCACGGTCGGTCAGCCCCAGCATTTT. The chain employs TRBV19 and TRBJ1-5, with D perhaps TRBD1 (5 bases). The CDR3 covers 15 residues. Germline V gene data show CDR1 as LNHDA and CDR2 as SQIVND (reference sequence). V was pared by 6 bases and J by 6 bases, with 18 bases between.

This chain links TRBV7-9 with TRBJ2-7; 8 positions match TRBD2. V lost 5 bases, J lost 6 bases, and 12 bases stayed unmatched. This CDR3 spans 15 amino acids. Germline V gives CDR1 SEHNR, CDR2 FQNEAQ (reference sequence). The CDR3 DNA sequence: TGTGCCAGCAGCCCCCTTAGCGGGATTTCGGTCGAGCAGTACTTC. Amino acid sequence: CASSPLSGISVEQYF.

The CDR3 bases are TGTGCCAGCAGCTTCCTAGCTCCCTACAATGAGCAGTTCTTC. Residues: CASSFLAPYNEQFF. The V call is TRBV7-2, the J call TRBJ2-1, with a possible D match to TRBD2 (5 bases). Germline CDR1 SGHTA, CDR2 FQGNSA. The CDR3 extends over 14 amino acids. The V end lost 3 bases, the J end lost 2 bases, and 8 bases lay between the germline ends.

The chain employs TRBV13 and TRBJ2-5, with 7 bases identical to TRBD2. CDR3 length equals 16 residues. V dropped 5 bases and J dropped 5; count of bases not matched to a gene: 14. Germline lookup yields CDR1 PRHDT and CDR2 FYEKMQ (reference sequence). The CDR3 region is CASSQRLAGLGETQYF. The CDR3 region has the DNA TGTGCCAGCAGCCAGCGTTTAGCGGGTCTTGGGGAGACCCAGTACTTC.

The rearrangement links TRBV11-2 to TRBJ2-2; TRBD2 aligns across 9 bases. The junction had 6 bases not matched to a gene; V was cut back by 3 bases and J by 7 bases. The CDR3 length is 15 residues. Germline assignment: CDR1 SGHAT and CDR2 FQNNGV. Here the CDR3 DNA reads TGTGCCAGCAGCTTGAGCGGGAGGAGGGGCGGGGAGCTGTTTTTT. Translation: CASSLSGRRGGELFF.

The rearrangement joins TRBV4-3 to TRBJ2-5; a weak D match, TRBD1 (8 bases). Trimming pared 0 bases from V and 5 bases from J, leaving 22 bases between. This CDR3 region has 18 residues. Germline V CDR1 and CDR2: LGHNA, YSLEER. The CDR3 nucleotides read TGCGCCAGCAGCCAAGACTCGAGACAGGGGATGGGGGGGGAGACCCAGTACTTC. The encoded protein is CASSQDSRQGMGGETQYF.

The rearrangement links TRBV6-5 to TRBJ2-2; perhaps TRBD2 as D (6 bases). Trimming pared 6 bases from V and 6 bases from J, leaving 14 bases between. The CDR3 contains 14 residues. The germline V gene has CDR1 MNHEY and CDR2 SVGAGI. The CDR3 sequence is CASRGGDRPGELFF. The CDR3 nucleotides are TGTGCCAGCAGAGGCGGGGACCGTCCCGGGGAGCTGTTTTTT.

The chain uses TRBV7-6 and TRBJ2-1; 7 bases map to TRBD2. The CDR3 consists of 13 residues. The trim removed 1 base at V and 9 bases at J, leaving 3 bases unmatched. CDR1 and CDR2 from the germline V gene are SGHVS and FNYEAQ. CDR3 sequence (DNA): TGTGCCAGCAGCTTAGGCGGGAGCGGTGAGCAGTTCTTC. It translates to CASSLGGSGEQFF. Full variable domain (missing parts from reference TRBV7-6 and TRBJ2-1): GAGVSQSPRYKVTKRGQDVALRCDPISGHVSLYWYRQALGQGPEFLTYFNYEAQQDKSGLPNDRFSAERPEGSISTLTIQRTEQRDSAMYRCASSLGGSGEQFFGPGTRLTVL.

The gene calls are TRBV13 and TRBJ2-1; TRBD2 aligns across 10 bases. With V trimmed by 3 bases and J by 2 bases, 4 bases remained unmatched. This CDR3 is built from 16 residues. Germline loops: CDR1 PRHDT, CDR2 FYEKMQ (reference sequence). CDR3: CASSLGLASTYNEQFF. CDR3 DNA: TGTGCCAGCAGCTTGGGACTAGCGTCAACCTACAATGAGCAGTTCTTC.

Worth noting for this clone: Other DNA sequences in the same sample also yield this CDR3. V is TRBV4-2 and J is TRBJ2-7; 10 nucleotides align to TRBD2. The germline CDR1 and CDR2 sequences are LGHNA and YNFKEQ. The length of the CDR3 is 15 residues. The trim removed 1 base at V and 0 bases at J, leaving 0 bases unmatched. The CDR3 DNA reads TGTGCCAGCAGCCAAGGACTAGCGGGCTCCTACGAGCAGTACTTC. Protein: CASSQGLAGSYEQYF.

V usage is TRBV30 and J usage is TRBJ2-1, with 11 bases lining up with TRBD1. J was trimmed by 4 bases and V by 4 bases; bases with no gene match: 3. Per the germline V gene, CDR1 is GTSNPN and CDR2 is SVGIG (reference sequence). There are 14 residues in the CDR3. The CDR3 spells CAWTGTGGYNEQFF. The CDR3 bases are TGTGCCTGGACTGGGACAGGGGGTTACAATGAGCAGTTCTTC.

The chain recombines TRBV7-9 with TRBJ2-1; TRBD2 aligns across 7 bases. Germline V gene data show CDR1 as SEHNR and CDR2 as FQNEAQ (reference sequence). The CDR3 runs 16 residues. The V segment lost 1 base and the J segment 3 bases; nucleotides outside the gene matches: 6. DNA for the CDR3: TGTGCCAGCAGCTTAGGCGGGAGCCTCCTCTACAATGAGCAGTTCTTC. Its translation: CASSLGGSLLYNEQFF.

The chain recombines TRBV11-3 with TRBJ2-5; TRBD1 matches at 9 bases. The length of the CDR3 is 16 residues. The trim removed 5 bases at V and 2 bases at J, leaving 9 bases unmatched. CDR1 SGHNT and CDR2 YENEEA come from the germline V gene. CDR3 residues: CASSNGGTGMQETQYF. In DNA form, the CDR3 reads TGTGCCAGCAGCAACGGGGGGACAGGGATGCAAGAGACCCAGTACTTC.

The chain joins TRBV7-9 to TRBJ1-2; the D is unclear. Trimming cost V 4 bases and J 3 bases, with 12 bases left between them. The CDR3 loop spans 14 amino acids. Germline CDR1 and CDR2: SEHNR and FQNEAQ (reference sequence). CDR3 amino acids: CASSSDMADYGYTF. The DNA for the CDR3 is TGTGCCAGCAGCTCCGATATGGCGGACTATGGCTACACCTTC.

The V and J genes are TRBV11-2 and TRBJ2-7; D ambiguous. The CDR3 extends over 15 amino acids. Germline CDR1 reads SGHAT; CDR2 reads FQNNGV. V was pared by 2 bases and J by 2 bases, with 13 bases between. CDR3 coding DNA: TGTGCCAGCAGCTTAACCAGCGTGGTAACCTACGAGCAGTACTTC. It specifies CASSLTSVVTYEQYF.

This chain links TRBV5-1 with TRBJ2-1; 7 positions agree with TRBD1. After removal of 4 bases from V and 0 bases from J, the junction contained 4 bases not matched to a gene. Germline CDR1 SGHRS, CDR2 YFSETQ. The CDR3 is 15 residues long. The CDR3 nucleotides are TGCGCCAGCAGCCTGGGACAGAGCTCCTACAATGAGCAGTTCTTC. It encodes CASSLGQSSYNEQFF.

The chain couples TRBV6-5 to TRBJ1-1; tentatively, D is TRBD1 (5 bases). The CDR3 totals 16 residues. Germline-derived CDR1 and CDR2 are MNHEY and SVGAGI. Trimming took 0 bases from V and 2 from J, leaving 13 bases between them. This CDR3 is CASSYSTGGVNTEAFF. CDR3 nucleotide sequence: TGTGCCAGCAGTTACTCCACCGGGGGGGTTAACACTGAAGCTTTCTTT.

This clone showed up just once. This chain links TRBV30 with TRBJ2-2; 15 nucleotides agree with TRBD2. J was trimmed by 7 bases and V by 1 base; bases with no gene match: 1. Germline CDR1 GTSNPN, CDR2 SVGIG (reference sequence). The CDR3 runs to 15 residues. The CDR3 sequence is CAWSGTSGRGGELFF. In nucleotides, the CDR3 is TGTGCCTGGAGTGGGACTAGCGGGAGGGGCGGGGAGCTGTTTTTT.